These 21 T cell receptor beta chains were sequenced from one sample in a study of early T cells in non-severe SARS-CoV-2 infection. TCRdb reprocessed the 5' RACE reads via MiXCR and lists one record per CDR3 protein. The sample comprises around 34,000 distinct CDR3 sequences, approximately 4.6% of which are singletons, and 15% to 20% rests with the top ten. The sequenced sample was whole blood. These receptors originate from an adult who was a healthcare worker with PCR-confirmed SARS-CoV-2 infection or an uninfected control (not recorded which).

This clonotype was detected a few times. The DNA for the CDR3 is TGTGCCAGCAGCTCAGGGACAGGGAACGAGCAGTACTTC. Amino acid sequence: CASSSGTGNEQYF. The J gene is TRBJ2-7, the V gene TRBV7-8, with 9 bases lining up with TRBD1. V lost 4 bases, J lost 5 bases, and 3 bases stayed unmatched. Germline V CDR1 and CDR2: SGHVS, FQNEAQ. The CDR3 loop spans 13 amino acids.

This clonotype was observed many times. J is TRBJ2-1 and V is TRBV29-1, with D unresolved. This CDR3 spans 15 amino acids. Germline assignment: CDR1 SQVTM and CDR2 ANQGSEA. The V and J ends lost 0 bases and 8 bases respectively, with 17 bases between them. The DNA for the CDR3 is TGCAGCGTTGAAGATCTTGAGGAGATGGAATATGAGCAGTTCTTC. Residues: CSVEDLEEMEYEQFF.

The J gene is TRBJ1-6, the V gene TRBV6-6; 10 bases line up with TRBD1. V was clipped by 6 bases and J by 9 bases; unmatched bases: 2. The CDR3 has 13 residues. Germline lookup yields CDR1 MNHNY and CDR2 SVGAGI (reference sequence). The CDR3 spells CASRDRGISPLHF. CDR3 nucleotide sequence: TGTGCCAGCAGGGACAGGGGGATTTCACCCCTCCACTTT.

This clonotype was seen repeatedly, ten times or more. The chain joins TRBV7-9 to TRBJ2-7; D perhaps matches TRBD2 (7 bases). The CDR3 loop spans 16 amino acids. The V gene's germline CDR1 is SEHNR and CDR2 FQNEAQ (reference sequence). V lost 2 bases and J lost 0, with 14 bases in between. The CDR3 protein is CASSLPTGGLSYEQYF. The CDR3 nucleotides are TGTGCCAGCAGCTTACCTACCGGGGGGCTCTCCTACGAGCAGTACTTC.

This clonotype was detected many times. One end of the junction is discordant with germline, which a read error may explain. The chain is built from TRBV13 and TRBJ1-4; 9 positions match TRBD1. The CDR3 contains 15 residues. Germline lookup yields CDR1 PRHDT and CDR2 FYEKMQ (reference sequence). The CDR3 spells CASSPQGATTEKLFF. The CDR3 DNA sequence: TGTGCCAGCAGCCCACAGGGGGCCACTACTGAAAAACTGTTTTTT. Full variable domain (outside the CDR3, taken from reference TRBV13 and TRBJ1-4): AAGVIQSPRHLIKEKRETATLKCYPIPRHDTVYWYQQGPGQDPQFLISFYEKMQSDKGSIPDRFSAQQFSDYHSELNMSSLELGDSALYFCASSPQGATTEKLFFGSGTQLSVL.

This clonotype was observed a handful of times. The chain links TRBV9 to TRBJ2-1; 8 bases agree with TRBD2. The V segment lost 3 bases and the J segment 10 bases; nucleotides outside the gene matches: 6. Germline CDR1 is SGDLS and CDR2 is YYNGEE. The CDR3 is 13 residues long. This CDR3 is CASSGLIAGEQFF. In nucleotides, the CDR3 is TGTGCCAGCAGCGGGTTAATAGCGGGGGAGCAGTTCTTC.

This clonotype appeared a few times. J is TRBJ1-2 and V is TRBV10-3; TRBD1 matches 8 bases. The CDR3 runs 14 residues. Germline loops: CDR1 ENHRY, CDR2 SYGVKD. The junction had 8 bases not matched to a gene; V was cut back by 6 bases and J by 5 bases. The CDR3 nucleotides read TGTGCCATCAGCGGACAGGGAAGTGGGTATGGCTACACCTTC. This translates into CAISGQGSGYGYTF.

This clonotype came up a few times. The V gene is TRBV4-1, the J gene TRBJ2-7; 7 bases line up with TRBD2. Unmatched junction bases numbered 16, after V lost 1 base and J lost 7 bases. The germline V gene encodes CDR1 MGHRA and CDR2 YSYEKL. The CDR3 covers 17 residues. Written as DNA, the CDR3 is TGCGCCAGCAGCCAAGCCGCTGGGGGACTCCCCGGGAGGGAGCAGTACTTC. Translated: CASSQAAGGLPGREQYF.

This clonotype has at least ten counts. The chain couples TRBV5-7 to TRBJ1-6; D not resolved. TRBV5-7 is placed among ORFs of uncertain function. V was trimmed by 4 bases and J by 6 bases, leaving 14 bases between them. The CDR3 covers 15 residues. CDR3 in DNA: TGTGCCAGCAGCCCGAATCGTACGTCTAATTCACCCCTCCACTTT. This codes for CASSPNRTSNSPLHF.

This clonotype was detected a few times. The gene calls are TRBV19 and TRBJ2-4, with D uncertain. Germline V gene data show CDR1 as LNHDA and CDR2 as SQIVND (reference sequence). Trimming shortened V by 7 bases and J by 4 bases, and 11 bases separated the two germline ends. This CDR3 is built from 13 residues. CDR3 region: CASMGGGKNIQYF. The CDR3 DNA reads as TGTGCCAGTATGGGTGGCGGTAAAAACATTCAGTACTTC.

This clonotype was counted ten times or more. This chain joins TRBV7-6 and TRBJ2-7, with 10 bases that match TRBD1. The CDR3 loop spans 15 amino acids. The ends lost 4 bases at V and 1 base at J; junction bases unmatched: 4. Germline V CDR1 and CDR2: SGHVS, FNYEAQ. The CDR3 spells CASSWGTGASYEQYF. The CDR3, as DNA: TGTGCCAGCAGCTGGGGGACAGGGGCGTCCTACGAGCAGTACTTC.

This clonotype occurred many times. The CDR3 bases are TGTGCCAGTAGTATACAAGGATATAGCAATCAGCCCCAGCATTTT. This translates into CASSIQGYSNQPQHF. The chain couples TRBV19 to TRBJ1-5, with D unresolved. Trimming removed 2 bases from V and 0 bases from J, with 8 bases in between. Looked up from germline, CDR1 is LNHDA and CDR2 is SQIVND (reference sequence). The CDR3 spans 15 residues.

The chain combines TRBV18 with TRBJ1-4, with 8 positions matching TRBD1. Germline values: CDR1 KGHSH, CDR2 LQKENI. Germline trimming cut 3 bases from V and 2 bases from J; bases unmatched to any gene: 2. The CDR3 loop spans 15 amino acids. CDR3 sequence (DNA): TGTGCCAGCTCACCCCGGGACAGGACTAATGAAAAACTGTTTTTT. Translated, it gives CASSPRDRTNEKLFF.

At least ten counts were recorded for this clonotype. V and J are TRBV3-1 and TRBJ1-5; the D is unclear. The CDR3 length is 12 residues. CDR1 and CDR2 (germline): LGHDT, YNNKEL (reference sequence). V shed 3 bases and J shed 5 bases, with 5 bases lying between them. This CDR3 is CASSQSDQPQHF. For the CDR3, the DNA is TGTGCCAGCAGCCAGAGTGATCAGCCCCAGCATTTT.

V usage is TRBV5-1 and J usage is TRBJ2-3; 8 bases are a match to TRBD2. V lost 7 bases, J lost 5 bases, and 6 bases stayed unmatched. Germline CDR1 is SGHRS and CDR2 is YFSETQ. The CDR3 has 13 residues. This chain's CDR3 is CASSQRGQDTQYF. In DNA, the CDR3 is TGCGCCAGCTCTCAGCGGGGGCAAGATACGCAGTATTTT.

This clonotype has a count of ten or more. The chain couples TRBV30 to TRBJ1-5, with D possibly matching TRBD1 (5 bases). The CDR3 has 14 amino acids. Trimming removed 2 bases at V and 5 bases at J, with 13 bases between. The germline V gene encodes CDR1 GTSNPN and CDR2 SVGIG (reference sequence). The CDR3 sequence: CAWSSTAGDQPQHF. As DNA, the CDR3 is TGTGCCTGGAGTAGTACAGCGGGGGATCAGCCCCAGCATTTT.

There are a few counts of this clonotype. The chain combines TRBV4-1 with TRBJ2-3, with a weak D call TRBD2 (6 bases). The CDR3 runs to 22 residues. The germline V and J ends were trimmed by 1 base and 5 bases, with 34 bases remaining between them. Germline V gene sequence: CDR1 MGHRA, CDR2 YSYEKL. CDR3 coding DNA: TGCGCCAGCAGCCAAGCTTCCCTCCCCGGATGGAACGGGGGAAAACACATAGATACGCAGTATTTT. Translating it yields CASSQASLPGWNGGKHIDTQYF.

This clonotype showed up many times. The rearrangement uses TRBV12-5 and TRBJ2-1, with 7 bases matching TRBD2. V was pared by 7 bases and J by 6 bases, with 9 bases of the junction left unmatched. Germline V CDR1 and CDR2: LGHNT, FRNRAP. The CDR3 extends over 14 amino acids. CDR3 nucleotide sequence: TGTGCTAGTGTCTTGACTAGCTCCGGCAATGAGCAGTTCTTC. This codes for CASVLTSSGNEQFF.

In its sample, this clonotype was seen a few times. The rearrangement links TRBV2 to TRBJ2-1; 7 nucleotides agree with TRBD1. V lost 8 bases to trimming and J lost 2 bases; unmatched junction nucleotides: 3. The germline CDR1 and CDR2 sequences are SNHLY and FYNNEI. The CDR3 runs 13 residues. This CDR3 is CASHGQAYNEQFF. CDR3 coding DNA: TGTGCCAGCCACGGACAGGCCTACAATGAGCAGTTCTTC. Full variable domain (missing parts from reference TRBV2 and TRBJ2-1): EPEVTQTPSHQVTQMGQEVILRCVPISNHLYFYWYRQILGQKVEFLVSFYNNEISEKSEIFDDQFSVERPDGSNFTLKIRSTKLEDSAMYFCASHGQAYNEQFFGPGTRLTVL.

This clonotype was recorded at least ten times. The rearrangement links TRBV29-1 to TRBJ2-5, with no clear D. The CDR3 has 11 amino acids. The germline CDR1 and CDR2 sequences are SQVTM and ANQGSEA. V was shortened by 7 bases and J by 5 bases, with 11 bases between the two germline ends. The CDR3 protein is CSGDTPETQYF. The DNA for the CDR3 is TGCAGCGGAGACACACCGGAGACCCAGTACTTC.

This clonotype appeared many times. The V call is TRBV7-9, the J call TRBJ2-7; TRBD1 might be the D (5 bases). The CDR3 contains 13 residues. V lost 5 bases to trimming and J lost 2 bases, with 10 bases between them. Germline values: CDR1 SEHNR, CDR2 FQNEAQ (reference sequence). The CDR3 spells CASSPRQTYEQYF. DNA for the CDR3: TGTGCCAGCAGCCCCCGACAGACCTACGAGCAGTACTTC.